This T cell receptor (beta chain) was identified during a study of CD8 T cells in Susac syndrome. cDNA came from roughly 0.47 to 1 ug RNA primed by random hexamers. Amplification of TCR beta CDR3 spanned 54 Vbeta and 13 Jbeta via immunoSEQ multiplex PCR. From the immunoSEQ multiplex PCR reads, TCRdb called clonotypes with MiXCR, one entry per CDR3 protein. The sample consists of about 300,000 distinct CDR3 sequences, 85% of them appearing once. This CDR3 comprises 15 residues. Germline V gene lookup returns CDR1 MDHEN and CDR2 SYDVKM. Trimming pared 7 bases from V and 0 bases from J, leaving 13 bases between. Negative isolation was used for CD8+ and CD4+ T cells and FACS enrichment for TEMRA cells.

Sequencing used CD8+ T cells from PBMCs. J is TRBJ2-4 and V is TRBV28, with unresolved D. This receptor was obtained from a human donor with multiple sclerosis. The CDR3: CASNPSLSAKNIQYF. CDR3 nucleotide sequence: TGTGCCAGCAACCCCAGCCTTTCAGCCAAAAACATTCAGTACTTC.